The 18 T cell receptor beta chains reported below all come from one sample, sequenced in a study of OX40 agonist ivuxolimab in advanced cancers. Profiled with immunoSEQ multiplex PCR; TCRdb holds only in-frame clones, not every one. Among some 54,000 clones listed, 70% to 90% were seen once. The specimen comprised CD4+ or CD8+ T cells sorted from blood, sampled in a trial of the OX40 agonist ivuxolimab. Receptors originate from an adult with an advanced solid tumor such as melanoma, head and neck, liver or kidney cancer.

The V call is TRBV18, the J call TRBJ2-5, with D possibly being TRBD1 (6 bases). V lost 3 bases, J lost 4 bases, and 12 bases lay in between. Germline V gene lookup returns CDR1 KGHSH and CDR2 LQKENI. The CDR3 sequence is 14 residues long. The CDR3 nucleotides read TGTGCCAGCTCACCTTCCAGGGGAGCAGAGACCCAGTACTTC. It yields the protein CASSPSRGAETQYF.

This CDR3 is CASSVTNEQYF. CDR3 DNA sequence: TGTGCCAGCAGTGTGACGAACGAGCAGTACTTC. This chain connects TRBV6-6 to TRBJ2-7; D unresolved. V lost 5 bases to trimming and J lost 5 bases, with 7 bases between them. The germline V gene has CDR1 MNHNY and CDR2 SVGAGI (reference sequence). This CDR3 has 11 residues.

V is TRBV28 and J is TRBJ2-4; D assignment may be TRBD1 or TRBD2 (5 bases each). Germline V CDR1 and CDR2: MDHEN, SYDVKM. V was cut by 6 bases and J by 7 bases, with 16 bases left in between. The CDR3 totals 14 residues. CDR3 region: CASSLTGGGNIQYF. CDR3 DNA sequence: TGTGCCAGCAGCTTGACTGGGGGTGGGAACATTCAGTACTTC.

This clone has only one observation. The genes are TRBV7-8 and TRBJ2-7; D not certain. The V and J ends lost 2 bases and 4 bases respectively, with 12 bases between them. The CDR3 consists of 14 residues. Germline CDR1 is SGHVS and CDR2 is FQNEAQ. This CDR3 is CASSLSHRVYEQYF. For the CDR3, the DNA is TGTGCCAGCAGCTTATCTCACAGAGTTTACGAGCAGTACTTC.

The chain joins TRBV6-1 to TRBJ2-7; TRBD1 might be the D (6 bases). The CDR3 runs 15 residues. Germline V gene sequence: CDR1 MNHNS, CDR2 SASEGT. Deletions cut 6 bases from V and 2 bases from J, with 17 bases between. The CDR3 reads CASSPSPTGPYEQYF. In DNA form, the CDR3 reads TGTGCCAGCAGCCCTAGCCCGACAGGCCCCTACGAGCAGTACTTC.

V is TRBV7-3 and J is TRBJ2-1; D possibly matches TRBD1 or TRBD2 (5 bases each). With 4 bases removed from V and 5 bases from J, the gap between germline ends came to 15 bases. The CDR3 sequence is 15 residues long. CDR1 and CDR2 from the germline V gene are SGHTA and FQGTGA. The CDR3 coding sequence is TGTGCCAGCAGCTCCCATGGGGGATTGGACAATGAGCAGTTCTTC. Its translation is CASSSHGGLDNEQFF.

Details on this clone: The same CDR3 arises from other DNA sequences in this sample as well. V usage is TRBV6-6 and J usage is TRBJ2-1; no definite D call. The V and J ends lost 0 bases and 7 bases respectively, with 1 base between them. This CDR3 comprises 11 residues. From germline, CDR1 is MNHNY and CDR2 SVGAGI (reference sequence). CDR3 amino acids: CASSYSNEQFF. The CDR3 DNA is TGTGCCAGCAGTTACTCGAATGAGCAGTTCTTC.

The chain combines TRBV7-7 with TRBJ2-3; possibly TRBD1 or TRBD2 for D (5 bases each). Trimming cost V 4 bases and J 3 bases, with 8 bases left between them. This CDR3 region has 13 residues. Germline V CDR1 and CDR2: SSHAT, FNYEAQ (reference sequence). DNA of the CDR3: TGTGCCAGCAGCTGGGACCAGACAGATACGCAGTATTTT. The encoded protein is CASSWDQTDTQYF.

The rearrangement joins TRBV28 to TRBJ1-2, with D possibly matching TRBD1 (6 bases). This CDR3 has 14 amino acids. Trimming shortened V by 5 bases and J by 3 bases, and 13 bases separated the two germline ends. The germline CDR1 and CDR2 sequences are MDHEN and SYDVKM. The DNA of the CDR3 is TGTGCCAGCAGTCGAGGACAGTCAGACTATGGCTACACCTTC. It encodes CASSRGQSDYGYTF.

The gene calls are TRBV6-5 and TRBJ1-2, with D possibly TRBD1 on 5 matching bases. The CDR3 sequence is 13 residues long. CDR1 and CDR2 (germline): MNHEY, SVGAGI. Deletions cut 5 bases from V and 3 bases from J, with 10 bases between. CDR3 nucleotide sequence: TGTGCCAGCAGTGTCCGGGGGGACTATGGCTACACCTTC. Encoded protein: CASSVRGDYGYTF.

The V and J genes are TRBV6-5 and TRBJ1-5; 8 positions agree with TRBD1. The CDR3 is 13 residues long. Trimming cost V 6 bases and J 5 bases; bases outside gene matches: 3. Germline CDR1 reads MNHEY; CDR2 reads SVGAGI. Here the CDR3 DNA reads TGTGCCAGCAGCCGGACAGGGTATCAGCCCCAGCATTTT. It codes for CASSRTGYQPQHF.

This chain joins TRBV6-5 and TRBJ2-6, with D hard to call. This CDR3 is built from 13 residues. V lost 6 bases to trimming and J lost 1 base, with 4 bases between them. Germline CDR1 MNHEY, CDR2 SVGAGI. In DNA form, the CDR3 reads TGTGCCAGCAGACAGTCTGGGGCCAACGTCCTGACTTTC. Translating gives CASRQSGANVLTF.

In DNA, the CDR3 is TGTGCCAGTAGTAAGCCACAGGGATACAATGGCTACACCTTC. Protein product: CASSKPQGYNGYTF. V usage is TRBV19 and J usage is TRBJ1-2; tentatively, D is TRBD1 (6 bases). The CDR3 extends over 14 amino acids. Trimming shortened V by 4 bases and J by 6 bases, and 15 bases separated the two germline ends. In germline, CDR1 is LNHDA, CDR2 SQIVND (reference sequence). Looking up the rest from reference TRBV19 and TRBJ1-2 gives the full variable domain: DGGITQSPKYLFRKEGQNVTLSCEQNLNHDAMYWYRQDPGQGLRLIYYSQIVNDFQKGDIAEGYSVSREKKESFPLTVTSAQKNPTAFYLCASSKPQGYNGYTFGSGTRLTVV.

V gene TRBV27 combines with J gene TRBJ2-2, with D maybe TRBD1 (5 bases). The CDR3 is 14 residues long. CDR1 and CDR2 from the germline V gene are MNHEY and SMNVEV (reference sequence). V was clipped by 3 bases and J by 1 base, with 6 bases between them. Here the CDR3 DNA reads TGTGCCAGCAGTTTCAGGGAGAACACCGGGGAGCTGTTTTTT. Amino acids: CASSFRENTGELFF.

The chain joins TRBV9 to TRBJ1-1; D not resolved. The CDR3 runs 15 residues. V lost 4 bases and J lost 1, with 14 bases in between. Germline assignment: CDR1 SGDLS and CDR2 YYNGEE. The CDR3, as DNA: TGTGCCAGCAGCCTTAATACGGATCCGAACACTGAAGCTTTCTTT. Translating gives CASSLNTDPNTEAFF.

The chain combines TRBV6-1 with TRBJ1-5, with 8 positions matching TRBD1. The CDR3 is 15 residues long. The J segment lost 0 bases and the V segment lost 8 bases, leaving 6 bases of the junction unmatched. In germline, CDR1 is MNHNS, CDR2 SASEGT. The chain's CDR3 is CASSTGDYSNQPQHF. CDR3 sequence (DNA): TGTGCCAGCTCGACAGGGGATTATAGCAATCAGCCCCAGCATTTT.

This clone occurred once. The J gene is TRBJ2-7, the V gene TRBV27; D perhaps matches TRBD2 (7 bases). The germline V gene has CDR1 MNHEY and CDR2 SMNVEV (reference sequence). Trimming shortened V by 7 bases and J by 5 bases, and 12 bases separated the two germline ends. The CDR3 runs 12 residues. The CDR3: CASIRGDNEQYF. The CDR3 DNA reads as TGTGCCAGCATCCGGGGGGACAACGAGCAGTACTTC.

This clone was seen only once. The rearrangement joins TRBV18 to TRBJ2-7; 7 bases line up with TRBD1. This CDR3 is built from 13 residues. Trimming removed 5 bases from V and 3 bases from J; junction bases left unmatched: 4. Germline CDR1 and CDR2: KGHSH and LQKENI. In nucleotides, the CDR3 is TGTGCCAGCTCAGCCGGGACAGACTACGAGCAGTACTTC. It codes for CASSAGTDYEQYF.